This T cell receptor (beta chain) was found in a study of T cells in Graves' hyperthyroidism and ophthalmopathy. Study details: Peripheral blood was collected at initial diagnosis, before any treatment.

This clonotype has at least ten counts. Its target is unknown. Amplification of TCR beta CDR3 regions was performed using RNA transcripts as template. Researchers ran a first-round RT-PCR on the TCR CDR3 using the HTBI primer set. TCRdb re-called the multiplex PCR reads through MiXCR, storing one row per CDR3 protein. The sample shows about 350,000 distinct CDR3 sequences, 15% of them seen only once. Findings of the study overall: A median roughly 6.6 months before onset, the model predicted ophthalmopathy.

Ophthalmopathy patients had moderate-to-severe active disease, CAS ≥3, NOSPECS ≥4, and disease duration under 3 months. Specimen: blood. The receptor was isolated from a woman aged 55 to 70 with Graves' ophthalmopathy.

CDR3 region: CASSSLSGNGNIQYF. CDR3 DNA sequence: TGTGCCAGCAGTTCCCTTAGCGGGAACGGAAACATTCAGTACTTC. The chain uses TRBV28 and TRBJ2-4; 8 bases align to TRBD2. The V gene end was trimmed by 4 bases and the J gene end by 6 bases; junction bases not matched to a gene: 8. Germline values: CDR1 MDHEN, CDR2 SYDVKM. The CDR3 spans 15 residues.